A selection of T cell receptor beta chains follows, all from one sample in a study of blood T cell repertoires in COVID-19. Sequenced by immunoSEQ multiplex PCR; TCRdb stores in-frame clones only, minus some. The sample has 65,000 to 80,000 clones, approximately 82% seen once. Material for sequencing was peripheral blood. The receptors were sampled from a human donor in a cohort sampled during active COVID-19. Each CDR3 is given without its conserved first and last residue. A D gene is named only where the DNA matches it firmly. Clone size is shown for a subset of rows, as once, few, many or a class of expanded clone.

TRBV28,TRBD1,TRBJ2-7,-,ASSFGTGYYEQY
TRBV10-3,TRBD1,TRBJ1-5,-,AISEGTGVGDQPQH
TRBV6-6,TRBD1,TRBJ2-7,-,ASRPFSGQGNYEQY
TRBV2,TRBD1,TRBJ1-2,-,ASRETGGLGYGYT
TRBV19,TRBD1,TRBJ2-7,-,ASSSGQPPHEQY
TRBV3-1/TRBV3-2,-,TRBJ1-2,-,ASSLTGFGNYGYT
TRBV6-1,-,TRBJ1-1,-,ASSELGPGVAF
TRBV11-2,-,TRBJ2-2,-,ASSLTRGTWTGELF
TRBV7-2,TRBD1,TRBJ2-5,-,ASTTNRGQETQY
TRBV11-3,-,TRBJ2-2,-,ASSLRGPVGELF
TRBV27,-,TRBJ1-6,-,ASSFGRARSPLH
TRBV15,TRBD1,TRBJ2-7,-,ATGRDREFQQY
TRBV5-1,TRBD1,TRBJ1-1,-,ASSAPGTANTEAF
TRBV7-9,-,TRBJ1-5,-,ASSLAPPGGPNQPQH
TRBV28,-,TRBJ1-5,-,ASIGGGYQPQH
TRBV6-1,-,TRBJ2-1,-,ASSDRGATYNEQF
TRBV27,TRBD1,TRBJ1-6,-,ASSVDRGNSPLH
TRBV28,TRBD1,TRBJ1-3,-,ASSGPGQGRNTIY
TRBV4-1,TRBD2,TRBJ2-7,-,ASSQGGLAGNYEQY
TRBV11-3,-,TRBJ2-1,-,ASSLDRAPYNEQF
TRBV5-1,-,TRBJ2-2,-,ASSPSEGRRGTGELF
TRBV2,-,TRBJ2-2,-,ASSGTPNTGELF
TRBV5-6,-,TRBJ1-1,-,ASSPRGGVTEAF
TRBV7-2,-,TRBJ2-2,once,ASSPSNTGELF